This T cell receptor (beta chain) was sequenced in a study of cytomegalovirus exposure and HLA in healthy donors. Study results and limitations: The study put under 200 TCR beta chains on its list as cytomegalovirus-associated.

V dropped 0 bases and J dropped 0 bases, with 10 bases sitting between them. Germline CDR1 reads SGHNT; CDR2 reads YYREEE (reference sequence). The CDR3 has 15 residues. The PCR made use of 60 Vbeta and 13 Jbeta primers. Sequencing used immunoSEQ multiplex PCR; TCRdb keeps in-frame clones, though not all of them. The sample includes 150,000 to 200,000 clones, around three quarters of them seen just once. Concerning this clone: Its antigen is as yet unknown.

This chain links TRBV5-4 with TRBJ2-7; D ambiguous. The clonotype comes from a woman aged 25 to 45 in good health and CMV-seropositive. The specimen was PBMCs. In DNA form, the CDR3 reads TGTGCCAGCAGCTTGGGACTTCTTAACTCCTACGAGCAGTACTTC. It specifies CASSLGLLNSYEQYF.